The 28 T cell receptor beta chains below were found in one sample sequenced in a study of blood T cells in healthy people across ages. Sample-barcoded 5' priming and a J-beta primer mix drove a second PCR of roughly 6 to 12 cycles. TCRdb called the 5' RACE reads again in MiXCR, with one record for every CDR3 protein. The sample holds 780,000 or so distinct CDR3 sequences; 25% are singletons and the top ten take under 4%. The same data also went into a second study, on T cells of mothers and their children.

Sequencing input: blood. These receptors all come from a boy younger than 18 in good health.

The chain has TRBV3-1 and TRBJ2-3; possibly TRBD2 for D (6 bases). The CDR3 has 16 amino acids. CDR1 and CDR2 (germline): LGHDT, YNNKEL (reference sequence). Trimming removed 4 bases at V and 2 bases at J, with 16 bases between. CDR3 in DNA: TGTGCCAGCAGCCTCCCGGGACTGGCCAACACAGATACGCAGTATTTT. Translating gives CASSLPGLANTDTQYF.

This clonotype has a handful of counts. One junction end does not reproduce the germline sequence, and a read error may be involved. This chain joins TRBV7-7 and TRBJ1-5; D remains ambiguous. The CDR3 extends over 12 amino acids. Germline-derived CDR1 and CDR2 are SSHAT and FNYEAQ (reference sequence). CDR3 residues: CASSIKSEPQHF. DNA for the CDR3: TGTGCTAGCAGCATTAAAAGTGAGCCCCAGCATTTT.

The V and J genes are TRBV7-9 and TRBJ2-1, with D possibly TRBD1 on 8 matching bases. This CDR3 contains 16 residues. Germline V gene lookup returns CDR1 SEHNR and CDR2 FQNEAQ (reference sequence). Trimming removed 7 bases at V and 2 bases at J, with 18 bases between. CDR3 nucleotides: TGTGCCAGCAACTCCAACACAGGGGGGGCCTACAATGAGCAGTTCTTC. This gives the protein CASNSNTGGAYNEQFF.

V usage is TRBV6-5 and J usage is TRBJ1-4; 7 bases are shared with TRBD1. The junction had 6 bases not matched to a gene; V was cut back by 6 bases and J by 5 bases. The V gene's germline CDR1 is MNHEY and CDR2 SVGAGI. CDR3 length: 14 residues. The CDR3 sequence: CASRDRLGNEKLFF. In DNA, the CDR3 is TGTGCCAGCAGGGACAGGCTGGGAAATGAAAAACTGTTTTTT.

The chain employs TRBV25-1 and TRBJ1-5; TRBD1 agrees at 8 bases. Trimming at V came to 4 bases and at J to 2 bases, leaving 10 bases not matched to a gene. The CDR3 contains 17 residues. Germline V gives CDR1 MGHDK, CDR2 SYGVNS. In DNA form, the CDR3 reads TGTGCCAGCAGTGCTCGATCGACAGGGGCTGGCAATCAGCCCCAGCATTTT. It is translated as CASSARSTGAGNQPQHF.

This clonotype was detected a few times. The chain joins TRBV28 to TRBJ2-7, with D possibly being TRBD2 (5 bases). Between the trimmed V and J ends, which lost 5 bases and 3 bases, there was a span of 20 bases. The CDR3 runs 16 residues. Germline V lookup: CDR1 MDHEN, CDR2 SYDVKM. The CDR3 loop reads CASSRPMRTGIYEQYF. CDR3 nucleotides: TGTGCCAGCAGTCGCCCTATGAGGACGGGAATCTACGAGCAGTACTTC.

This sequence joins TRBV29-1 and TRBJ2-4; unclear D gene. The CDR3 extends over 12 amino acids. Germline V gene data show CDR1 as SQVTM and CDR2 as ANQGSEA. The V gene lost 6 bases and the J gene lost 5 bases, with 11 bases spanning the gap. In DNA form, the CDR3 reads TGCAGCGTCTCCAGGTTCGAAAACATTCAGTACTTC. The encoded protein is CSVSRFENIQYF.

This clonotype has a handful of counts. The chain recombines TRBV4-3 with TRBJ2-4, with D perhaps matching TRBD1 or TRBD2 (6 bases each). The CDR3 runs 12 residues. The V gene lost 2 bases and the J gene lost 8 bases, with 7 bases spanning the gap. Germline V CDR1 and CDR2: LGHNA, YSLEER. The CDR3 loop reads CASSQRGDIQYF. In DNA, the CDR3 is TGCGCCAGCAGCCAAAGGGGGGACATTCAGTACTTC.

This chain links TRBV7-2 with TRBJ2-1; D is unresolved. This CDR3 is 13 amino acids long. CDR1 and CDR2 from the germline V gene are SGHTA and FQGNSA. The germline V and J ends were trimmed by 0 bases and 9 bases, with 9 bases remaining between them. The DNA for the CDR3 is TGTGCCAGCAGCTTAGCGCAAATGGCTGAGCAGTTCTTC. This translates into CASSLAQMAEQFF.

Notes on this clonotype: The junction departs from the called germline gene at one end, perhaps through a read error. CDR3 region: CANSFTGGRRYNEQFF. In DNA form, the CDR3 reads TGTGCCAACAGTTTCACCGGCGGGAGAAGGTACAATGAGCAGTTCTTC. The chain couples TRBV28 to TRBJ2-1; 7 bases are shared with TRBD2. Germline V gene lookup returns CDR1 MDHEN and CDR2 SYDVKM. This CDR3 comprises 16 residues. The whole variable domain, filled in from reference TRBV28 and TRBJ2-1, reads DVKVTQSSRYLVKRTGEKVFLECVQDMDHENMFWYRQDPGLGLRLIYFSYDVKMKEKGDIPEGYSVSREKKERFSLILESASTNQTSMYLCANSFTGGRRYNEQFFGPGTRLTVL.

The chain recombines TRBV29-1 with TRBJ1-1; 7 nucleotides align to TRBD1. V lost 4 bases and J lost 1; bases outside the gene matches: 9. Germline V lookup: CDR1 SQVTM, CDR2 ANQGSEA. This CDR3 comprises 15 residues. The CDR3 region has the DNA TGCAGCGTTGTTGTTAGGGGGCTAAAGAACACTGAAGCTTTCTTT. Its protein product is CSVVVRGLKNTEAFF.

This clonotype was observed a few times. This chain connects TRBV7-2 to TRBJ1-2; D not certain. Germline V gene data show CDR1 as SGHTA and CDR2 as FQGNSA. The V gene lost 1 base and the J gene lost 5 bases, with 11 bases spanning the gap. The CDR3 extends over 14 amino acids. The CDR3 spells CASSLEHTSYGYTF. The CDR3 DNA reads TGTGCCAGCAGCTTAGAACACACCTCATATGGCTACACCTTC.

The chain employs TRBV25-1 and TRBJ2-4, with 11 positions matching TRBD2. The CDR3 is made up of 14 amino acids. Germline CDR1 MGHDK, CDR2 SYGVNS. The ends lost 3 bases at V and 12 bases at J; junction bases unmatched: 7. CDR3 in amino acids: CASSEFGTSGAQYF. CDR3 sequence (DNA): TGTGCCAGCAGTGAGTTTGGGACTAGCGGAGCTCAGTACTTC.

This clonotype was seen a few times. The chain uses TRBV5-1 and TRBJ2-1; 9 bases line up with TRBD1. The J call may be mistaken, given a closer DNA end match to TRBJ2-5. The CDR3 contains 15 residues. From germline, CDR1 is SGHRS and CDR2 YFSETQ. In DNA form, the CDR3 reads TGCGCCAGCAGCCCCCACCTGGGACAGGGTGAGACCCAGTACTTC. It codes for CASSPHLGQGETQYF.

Remarks on this clonotype: A much larger clone lies one base from this, so it may be a read error. The genes are TRBV4-3 and TRBJ2-6; no clear D gene. Germline CDR1 is LGHNA and CDR2 is YSLEER. The CDR3 runs to 16 residues. CDR3 sequence reads: CASSKDSGSGANVLTF. The CDR3 coding sequence is TGCGCCAGCAGCAAAGATTCCGGCAGTGGGGCCAACGTCCTGACTTTC.

The chain links TRBV20-1 to TRBJ2-7, with D maybe TRBD2 (6 bases). The CDR3 extends over 12 amino acids. Germline V gene data show CDR1 as DFQATT and CDR2 as SNEGSKA (reference sequence). The V gene lost 4 bases and the J gene lost 2 bases, with 9 bases spanning the gap. Here the CDR3 DNA reads TGCAGTGCTACGGGACTCACCTACGAGCAGTACTTC. Its protein is CSATGLTYEQYF.

This clonotype was picked up a small number of times. V gene TRBV6-1 combines with J gene TRBJ2-5, with TRBD2 matching 9 bases. Looked up from germline, CDR1 is MNHNS and CDR2 is SASEGT. Trimming took 1 base from V and 5 from J; bases not matched to a gene: 14. The CDR3 runs 18 residues. The DNA for the CDR3 is TGTGCCAGCAGTGAAGACCCTCTTCCAGCGGGAGGCGGGGAGACCCAGTACTTC. Protein product: CASSEDPLPAGGGETQYF.

The J gene is TRBJ1-5, the V gene TRBV12-3 or TRBV12-4, with D maybe TRBD1 (5 bases). This CDR3 has 15 residues. V gave up 5 bases and J gave up 1 base, with 12 bases separating them. The chain's CDR3 is CASSIRVRSNQPQHF. The CDR3 nucleotides are TGTGCCAGCAGTATCAGGGTACGGAGCAATCAGCCCCAGCATTTT.

This clonotype was counted only a few times. The chain uses TRBV15 and TRBJ2-5; the match to TRBD1 covers 7 bases. V shed 4 bases and J 5 bases; nucleotides not matched to a gene: 7. Germline lookup yields CDR1 LNHNV and CDR2 YYDKDF (reference sequence). The CDR3 has 14 amino acids. Here the CDR3 reads CATSIRTGVETQYF. CDR3 nucleotides: TGTGCCACCAGCATTCGAACAGGGGTTGAGACCCAGTACTTC. Together with reference TRBV15 and TRBJ2-5, the CDR3 gives the full variable domain: DAMVIQNPRYQVTQFGKPVTLSCSQTLNHNVMYWYQQKSSQAPKLLFHYYDKDFNNEADTPDNFQSRRPNTSFCFLDIRSPGLGDTAMYLCATSIRTGVETQYFGPGTRLLVL.

This chain links TRBV2 with TRBJ1-5; D remains ambiguous. The CDR3 covers 14 residues. Germline values: CDR1 SNHLY, CDR2 FYNNEI. The germline V and J ends were trimmed by 6 bases and 6 bases, with 15 bases remaining between them. The CDR3 reads CASSPDMVGQPQHF. The CDR3 region has the DNA TGTGCCAGCAGCCCTGACATGGTGGGTCAGCCCCAGCATTTT. The full variable domain, completed using reference TRBV2 and TRBJ1-5, is EPEVTQTPSHQVTQMGQEVILRCVPISNHLYFYWYRQILGQKVEFLVSFYNNEISEKSEIFDDQFSVERPDGSNFTLKIRSTKLEDSAMYFCASSPDMVGQPQHFGDGTRLSIL.

The chain employs TRBV25-1 and TRBJ1-2; TRBD1 matches at 7 bases. The CDR3 covers 14 residues. Germline V gene sequence: CDR1 MGHDK, CDR2 SYGVNS. J was trimmed by 3 bases and V by 7 bases; bases with no gene match: 8. Written as DNA, the CDR3 is TGTGCCAGCACCCCGACAGGGTTGGACTATGGCTACACCTTC. Encoded protein: CASTPTGLDYGYTF.

The table lists this clonotype with a few counts. This chain joins TRBV7-9 and TRBJ1-2; possibly TRBD1 for D (5 bases). Germline V gene lookup returns CDR1 SEHNR and CDR2 FQNEAQ (reference sequence). Trimming stripped 2 bases from V and 8 bases from J, with 12 bases between. The CDR3 runs to 13 residues. The CDR3, as DNA: TGTGCCAGCAGCTTAATCACCCGGGACGGCTACACCTTC. Translation gives CASSLITRDGYTF.

The chain joins TRBV18 to TRBJ2-3; 11 bases fit TRBD2. CDR1 and CDR2 from the germline V gene are KGHSH and LQKENI. V was clipped by 2 bases and J by 1 base; unmatched bases: 11. The CDR3 is 19 amino acids. The CDR3 DNA follows: TGTGCCAGCTCACCATCTCCGGGACTAGCGGAGGGAGGCACAGATACGCAGTATTTT. This gives the protein CASSPSPGLAEGGTDTQYF.

The table lists this clonotype with a few counts. The chain carries TRBV4-3 and TRBJ1-1, with D unclear. The germline V and J ends were trimmed by 0 bases and 2 bases, with 7 bases remaining between them. Germline V gives CDR1 LGHNA, CDR2 YSLEER. The CDR3 spans 14 residues. The CDR3 spells CASSQEDGNTEAFF. The DNA of the CDR3 is TGCGCCAGCAGCCAAGAGGACGGAAACACTGAAGCTTTCTTT.

This clonotype has only a few counts. The chain links TRBV29-1 to TRBJ2-7, with 10 positions matching TRBD2. J lost 3 bases, V lost 8 bases, and 16 bases had no gene match. The germline V gene encodes CDR1 SQVTM and CDR2 ANQGSEA. The CDR3 contains 16 residues. The CDR3 DNA follows: TGCAGCACCTGGACAGGGAAGGCTAGCGGGAGCTACGAGCAGTACTTC. Translation: CSTWTGKASGSYEQYF.

The chain combines TRBV11-2 with TRBJ2-5; D is perhaps TRBD1 (6 bases). CDR3 size: 15 residues. CDR1 SGHAT and CDR2 FQNNGV come from the germline V gene. Trimming cost V 0 bases and J 2 bases, with 10 bases left between them. The CDR3 bases are TGTGCCAGCAGCTTAGAGGGGACATGGCAAGAGACCCAGTACTTC. Its translation: CASSLEGTWQETQYF.

The chain recombines TRBV7-8 with TRBJ2-1, with D perhaps matching TRBD2 (6 bases). Trimming left V 1 base short and J 7 bases short, with 14 bases between. The CDR3 covers 15 residues. Looked up from germline, CDR1 is SGHVS and CDR2 is FQNEAQ. CDR3 residues: CASSLENSAGNEQFF. CDR3 bases: TGTGCCAGCAGCTTAGAGAACTCAGCGGGTAATGAGCAGTTCTTC.

This clonotype was counted a few times. The chain carries TRBV29-1 and TRBJ1-4; 7 bases line up with TRBD1. This CDR3 has 13 residues. Germline CDR1 SQVTM, CDR2 ANQGSEA. V dropped 7 bases and J dropped 5; count of bases not matched to a gene: 7. The CDR3 loop reads CSALIGGNEKLFF. The CDR3 DNA sequence: TGCAGCGCCCTAATAGGGGGCAATGAAAAACTGTTTTTT.